Detailed here is one T cell receptor beta chain. Antigen: not known. The CDR3 runs 14 residues. The V gene's germline CDR1 is MNHEY and CDR2 SMNVEV (reference sequence). V shed 3 bases, J shed 2 bases, and the junction held 3 bases outside the gene matches. This sample's time point: cycle 4 day 1 (C4D1), after 6 weeks of nivolumab. There was relapse after autologous stem cell transplantation in every patient, and there was variation in brentuximab vedotin exposure. This record belongs to a study of PD-1 blockade in classical Hodgkin lymphoma. Study-level information: Patients received nivolumab 3 mg/kg intravenously every 2 weeks. Study results and limitations: Those patients who began receiving nivolumab less than 1 year after ASCT had lower diversity, and they were excluded. Diversity in CD4+ TCRs, unlike that measured in CD8+ TCRs, had risen significantly by C4D1.

The method was immunoSEQ multiplex PCR; TCRdb's version includes in-frame clones alone and lacks a portion of them. The sample holds 57,000 or so clones; around nine tenths are singletons and the top ten take about 8.3%. The receptor was isolated from a human donor with classical Hodgkin lymphoma. This chain uses TRBV27 with TRBJ1-2; 7 nucleotides line up with TRBD1. The sample here was peripheral blood mononuclear cells (PBMCs), taken before the fourth cycle of nivolumab. The CDR3 region is CASSFQGGNYGYTF. In nucleotides, the CDR3 is TGTGCCAGCAGTTTTCAGGGGGGGAACTATGGCTACACCTTC.